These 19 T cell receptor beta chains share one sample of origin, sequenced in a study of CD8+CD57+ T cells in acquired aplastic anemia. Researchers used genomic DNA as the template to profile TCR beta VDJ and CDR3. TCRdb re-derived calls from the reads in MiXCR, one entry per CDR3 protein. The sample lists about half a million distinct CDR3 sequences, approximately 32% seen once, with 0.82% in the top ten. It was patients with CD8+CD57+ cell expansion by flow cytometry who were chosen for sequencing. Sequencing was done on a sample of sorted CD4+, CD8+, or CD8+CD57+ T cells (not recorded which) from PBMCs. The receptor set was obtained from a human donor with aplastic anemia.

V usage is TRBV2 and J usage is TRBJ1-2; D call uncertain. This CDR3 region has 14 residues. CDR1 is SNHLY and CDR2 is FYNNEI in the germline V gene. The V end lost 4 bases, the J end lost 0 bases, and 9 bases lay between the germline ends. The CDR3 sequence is CASSGTPANYGYTF. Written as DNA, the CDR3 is TGTGCCAGCAGTGGGACGCCAGCTAACTATGGCTACACCTTC. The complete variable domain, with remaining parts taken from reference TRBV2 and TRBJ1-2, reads EPEVTQTPSHQVTQMGQEVILRCVPISNHLYFYWYRQILGQKVEFLVSFYNNEISEKSEIFDDQFSVERPDGSNFTLKIRSTKLEDSAMYFCASSGTPANYGYTFGSGTRLTVV.

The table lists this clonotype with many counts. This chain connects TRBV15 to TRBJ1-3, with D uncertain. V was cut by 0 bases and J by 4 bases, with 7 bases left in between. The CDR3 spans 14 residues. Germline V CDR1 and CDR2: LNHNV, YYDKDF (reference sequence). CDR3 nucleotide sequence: TGTGCCACCAGCAGAGAGGTTCAGGGAAACACCATATATTTT. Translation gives CATSREVQGNTIYF.

CDR3 sequence reads: CASSLQSSGGAPYEQYF. The DNA for the CDR3 is TGTGCCAGCAGCTTACAATCGTCGGGAGGGGCCCCCTACGAGCAGTACTTC. The V gene is TRBV7-2, the J gene TRBJ2-7, with 8 nucleotides matching TRBD2. This CDR3 contains 17 residues. The ends lost 2 bases at V and 2 bases at J; junction bases unmatched: 11. Germline V gene lookup returns CDR1 SGHTA and CDR2 FQGNSA.

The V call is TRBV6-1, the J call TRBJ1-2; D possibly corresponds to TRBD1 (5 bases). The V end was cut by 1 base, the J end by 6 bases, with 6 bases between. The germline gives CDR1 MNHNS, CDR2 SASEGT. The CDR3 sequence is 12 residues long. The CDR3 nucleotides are TGTGCCAGCAGTGAAGGGGGGGATGGCTACACCTTC. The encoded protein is CASSEGGDGYTF.

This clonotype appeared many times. The DNA of the CDR3 is TGTGCCAGCAGCCCGGGCGGACCTTTAGCGGCGGAGACCCAGTACTTC. Translating it yields CASSPGGPLAAETQYF. The V and J genes are TRBV7-3 and TRBJ2-5, with D possibly being TRBD2 (6 bases). V was clipped by 5 bases and J by 5 bases, with 21 bases between them. Germline values: CDR1 SGHTA, CDR2 FQGTGA. This CDR3 has 16 residues.

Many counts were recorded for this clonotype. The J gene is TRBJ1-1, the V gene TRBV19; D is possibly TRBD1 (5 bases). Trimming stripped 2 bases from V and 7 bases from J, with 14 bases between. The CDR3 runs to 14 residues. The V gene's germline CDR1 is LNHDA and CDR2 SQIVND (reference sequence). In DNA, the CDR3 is TGTGCCAGTAGTATACAGGGTGTCTTGAGTGAAGCTTTCTTT. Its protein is CASSIQGVLSEAFF.

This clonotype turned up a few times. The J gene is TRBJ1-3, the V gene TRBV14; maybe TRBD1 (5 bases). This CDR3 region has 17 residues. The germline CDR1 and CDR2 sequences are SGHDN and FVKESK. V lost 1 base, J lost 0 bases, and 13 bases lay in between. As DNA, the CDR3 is TGTGCCAGCAGCCAAGGGCTGAGCAGGGCCTCTGGAAACACCATATATTTT. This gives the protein CASSQGLSRASGNTIYF.

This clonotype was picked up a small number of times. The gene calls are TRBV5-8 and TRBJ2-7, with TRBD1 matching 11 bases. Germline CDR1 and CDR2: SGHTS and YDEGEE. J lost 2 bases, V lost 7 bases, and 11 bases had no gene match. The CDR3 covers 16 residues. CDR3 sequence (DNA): TGTGCCAGCTCCTCATCCCGGGGACAGGGGGCCTACGAGCAGTACTTC. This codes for CASSSSRGQGAYEQYF.

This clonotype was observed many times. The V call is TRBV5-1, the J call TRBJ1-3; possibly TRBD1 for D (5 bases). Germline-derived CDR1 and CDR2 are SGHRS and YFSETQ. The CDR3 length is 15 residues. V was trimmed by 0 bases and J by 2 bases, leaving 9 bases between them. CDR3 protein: CASSLGQGTGNTIYF. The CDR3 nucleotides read TGCGCCAGCAGCTTGGGGCAGGGTACTGGAAACACCATATATTTT.

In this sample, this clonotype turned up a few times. As DNA, the CDR3 is TGTGCCAGCAGCTCCTCCCATCGAGAATTATCATATTTT. Residues: CASSSSHRELSYF. This rearrangement joins TRBV5-6 to TRBJ1-3; no reliable D call. This CDR3 is built from 13 residues. V was cut by 3 bases and J by 15 bases, with 19 bases left in between. Germline CDR1 and CDR2: SGHDT and YYEEEE. The full variable domain, rest sourced from reference TRBV5-6 and TRBJ1-3, is DAGVTQSPTHLIKTRGQQVTLRCSPKSGHDTVSWYQQALGQGPQFIFQYYEEEERQRGNFPDRFSGHQFPNYSSELNVNALLLGDSALYLCASSSSHRELSYFGEGSWLTVV.

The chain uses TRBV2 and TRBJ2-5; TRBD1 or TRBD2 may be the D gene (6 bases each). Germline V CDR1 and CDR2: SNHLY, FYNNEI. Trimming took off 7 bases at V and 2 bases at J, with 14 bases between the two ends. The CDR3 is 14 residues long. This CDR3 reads CASTPGGLQETQYF. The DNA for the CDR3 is TGTGCCAGCACCCCTGGGGGGCTACAAGAGACCCAGTACTTC.

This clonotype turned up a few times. DNA for the CDR3: TGCAGTGCACTGAGACAGGGGGCTTTCAACACTGAAGCTTTCTTT. It is translated as CSALRQGAFNTEAFF. The genes are TRBV20-1 and TRBJ1-1; 10 bases agree with TRBD1. Germline trimming cut 6 bases from V and 2 bases from J; bases unmatched to any gene: 9. Germline CDR1 is DFQATT and CDR2 is SNEGSKA (reference sequence). CDR3 size: 15 residues.

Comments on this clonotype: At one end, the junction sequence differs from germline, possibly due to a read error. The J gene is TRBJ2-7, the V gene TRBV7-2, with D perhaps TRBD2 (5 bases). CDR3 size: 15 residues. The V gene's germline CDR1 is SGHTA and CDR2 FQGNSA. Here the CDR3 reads CASSLNGESSHEQYF. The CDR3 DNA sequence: TGTGCCAGCAGCTTAAACGGGGAGAGCTCCCACGAGCAGTACTTC. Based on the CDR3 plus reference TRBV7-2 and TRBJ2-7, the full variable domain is GAGVSQSPSNKVTEKGKDVELRCDPISGHTALYWYRQSLGQGLEFLIYFQGNSAPDKSGLPSDRFSAERTGGSVSTLTIQRTQQEDSAVYLCASSLNGESSHEQYFGPGTRLTVT.

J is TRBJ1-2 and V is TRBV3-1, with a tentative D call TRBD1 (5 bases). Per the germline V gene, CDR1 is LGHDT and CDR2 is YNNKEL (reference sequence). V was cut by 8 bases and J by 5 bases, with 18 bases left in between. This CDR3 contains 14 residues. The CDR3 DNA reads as TGTGCCAGCTCACCGAGCCGGGACTCTTATGGCTACACCTTC. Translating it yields CASSPSRDSYGYTF.

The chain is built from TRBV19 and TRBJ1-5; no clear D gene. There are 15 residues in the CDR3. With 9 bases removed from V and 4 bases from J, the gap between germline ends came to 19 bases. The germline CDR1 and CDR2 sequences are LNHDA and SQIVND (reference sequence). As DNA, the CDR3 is TGTGCCAGCAGCCGGGCAGGCCCCCCGAATCAGCCCCAGCATTTT. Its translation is CASSRAGPPNQPQHF.

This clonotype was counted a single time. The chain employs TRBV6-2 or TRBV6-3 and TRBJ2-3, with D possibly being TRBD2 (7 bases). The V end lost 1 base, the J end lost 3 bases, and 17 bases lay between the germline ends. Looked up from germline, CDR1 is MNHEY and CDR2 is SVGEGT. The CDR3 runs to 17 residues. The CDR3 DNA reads TGTGCCAGCAGTTACTTTTCCGGGGGGCAACAAACAGATACGCAGTATTTT. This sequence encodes CASSYFSGGQQTDTQYF.

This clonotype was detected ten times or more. The CDR3 loop reads CASSEVQAPHAEAFF. The CDR3 nucleotides read TGTGCCAGCAGTGAGGTTCAGGCCCCGCACGCTGAAGCTTTCTTT. The chain combines TRBV25-1 with TRBJ1-1; no reliable D call. V lost 3 bases and J lost 6, with 17 bases in between. Germline V gene data show CDR1 as MGHDK and CDR2 as SYGVNS. The CDR3 spans 15 residues. The full variable domain, its missing parts supplied by reference TRBV25-1 and TRBJ1-1, is EADIYQTPRYLVIGTGKKITLECSQTMGHDKMYWYQQDPGMELHLIHYSYGVNSTEKGDLSSESTVSRIRTEHFPLTLESARPSHTSQYLCASSEVQAPHAEAFFGQGTRLTVV.

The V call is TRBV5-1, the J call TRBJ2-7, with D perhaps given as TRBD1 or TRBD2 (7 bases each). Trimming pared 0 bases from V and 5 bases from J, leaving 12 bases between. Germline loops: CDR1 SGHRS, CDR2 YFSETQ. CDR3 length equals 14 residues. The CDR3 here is CASSLVQGGHEQYF. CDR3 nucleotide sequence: TGCGCCAGCAGCTTGGTCCAGGGGGGGCACGAGCAGTACTTC.

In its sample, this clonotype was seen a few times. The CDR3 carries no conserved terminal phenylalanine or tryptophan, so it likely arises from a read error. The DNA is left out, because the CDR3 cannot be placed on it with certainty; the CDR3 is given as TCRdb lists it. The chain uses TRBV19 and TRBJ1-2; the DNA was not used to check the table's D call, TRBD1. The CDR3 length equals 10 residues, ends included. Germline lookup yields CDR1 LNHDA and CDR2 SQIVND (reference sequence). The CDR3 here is CASSVGQITY.